The T cell receptor beta chain described here comes from a study of blood T cells in healthy people across ages. Notes on the study in general: It was the long-lived donors that had more naive CD4+ cells and higher diversity than aged donors.

Through a sample-barcoded 5' primer and a J-beta primer mix, a second PCR was run for 7 to 11 cycles. TCRdb fed the 5' RACE reads into MiXCR, producing one record per CDR3 protein. The table shows roughly 800,000 distinct CDR3 sequences, with about 55% occurring only once. Germline V gene lookup returns CDR1 SQVTM and CDR2 ANQGSEA. This CDR3 comprises 12 residues. PBMCs, at least 6 million per sample, were isolated. Note on this clonotype: Its antigen is still unknown.

The chain carries TRBV29-1 and TRBJ1-4; TRBD1 aligns across 7 bases. The sequence derives from an older man in good health. Input material: blood. The CDR3 DNA follows: TGCAGTGCCGGGACAGCTAATGAAAAACTGTTTTTT. It is translated as CSAGTANEKLFF.